The entry below describes one TCR beta chain. What it recognizes is unknown. This sample is drawn from a study of radiation and T cells in renal cell carcinoma. Study-wide findings and caveats: From baseline, blood top tumor clonotypes peaked at 2 weeks post-radiation. Without pretreatment biopsies, baseline tumor clonotype presence was undetermined.

Stated time point: baseline pretreatment blood. Treatment denoted: 15 Gy SBRT to primary tumor, nephrectomy 4 weeks later. Blood was sampled at baseline, 2 weeks and 4 weeks after SBRT. This renal cell carcinoma was of the clear cell type. Repertoires were generated with immunoSEQ multiplex PCR, while TCRdb's copy carries only in-frame clones and drops some. The table has over 85,000 clones, over 75% seen once. Germline CDR1 reads MDHEN; CDR2 reads SYDVKM. The V gene end was trimmed by 2 bases and the J gene end by 7 bases; junction bases not matched to a gene: 8. The CDR3 is 15 residues long. The TCR was taken from a man in his 60s with renal cell carcinoma. The specimen was blood, collected from a patient whose treatment included radiotherapy and nephrectomy. The chain recombines TRBV28 with TRBJ1-2; 9 bases line up with TRBD1. Here the CDR3 DNA reads TGTGCCAGCAGTTTACTGGGGGGGACAGGGACTGGCTACACCTTC. Translating gives CASSLLGGTGTGYTF.